The sample holds a few counts of the clone carrying this T cell receptor beta chain. Its antigen is not known. The data belong to a study of blood T cells in healthy people across ages. The study's findings and limits: Roughly linearly, TCR beta diversity per million T cells fell as age increased.

A second 7 to 11 cycle PCR used barcoded and J-beta primers. The yield of each sample was at least 2.5 million CDR3-containing paired-end reads. TCRdb analysed the 5' RACE reads with MiXCR anew, one entry per CDR3 protein. The sample consists of under 800,000 distinct CDR3 sequences, about 21% of them appearing once. Sequenced sample: blood. This receptor was obtained from a man aged 65-85 years in good health.

The CDR3 protein is CASSLVLAGGEEQYF. The DNA of the CDR3 is TGTGCCAGCAGCTTAGTCCTAGCGGGAGGTGAGGAGCAGTACTTC. The chain recombines TRBV11-2 with TRBJ2-5; 11 bases line up with TRBD2. Germline loops: CDR1 SGHAT, CDR2 FQNNGV. This CDR3 is 15 amino acids long. V trimming: 1 base; J trimming: 11 bases; junction bases outside the gene matches: 9.